These 19 T cell receptor beta chains were all obtained from the same sample, sequenced in a study of ipilimumab plus nivolumab after autologous stem cell transplantation. Some clones are missing from TCRdb's copy, which holds only in-frame ones; the method was immunoSEQ multiplex PCR. The sample shows fewer than 20,000 clones, 80% to 85% of them seen only once. The sample consisted of PBMCs, taken in a trial of ipilimumab plus nivolumab as post-transplant consolidation. Receptors were obtained from a male donor with diffuse large B-cell lymphoma.

This chain uses TRBV7-3 with TRBJ1-1; D remains unclear. Trimming left V 6 bases short and J 2 bases short, with 10 bases between. The CDR3 is 13 residues long. CDR1 SGHTA and CDR2 FQGTGA come from the germline V gene. The CDR3 DNA follows: TGTGCCAGCAGTTCCGCTTATAACACTGAAGCTTTCTTT. It translates to CASSSAYNTEAFF.

This clone was found once. The chain couples TRBV5-1 to TRBJ1-1; 7 nucleotides line up with TRBD1. J was trimmed by 4 bases and V by 10 bases; bases with no gene match: 13. The CDR3 sequence is 14 residues long. Germline CDR1 reads SGHRS; CDR2 reads YFSETQ. CDR3 sequence: CACSTQGVGTEAFF. DNA for the CDR3: TGCGCCTGTAGTACCCAGGGGGTCGGCACTGAAGCTTTCTTT.

The chain links TRBV6-4 to TRBJ1-2, with a weak D call TRBD1 (6 bases). The CDR3 contains 15 residues. Trimming removed 3 bases from V and 7 bases from J, with 18 bases in between. The V gene's germline CDR1 is MRHNA and CDR2 SNTAGT. The CDR3 loop reads CASSEQPQGVGGYTF. Written as DNA, the CDR3 is TGTGCCAGCAGTGAACAACCACAGGGAGTCGGTGGCTACACCTTC.

This clone appeared a single time. The chain combines TRBV2 with TRBJ1-5; no firm D call. V was pared by 3 bases and J by 6 bases, with 6 bases between. This CDR3 is built from 12 residues. Germline loops: CDR1 SNHLY, CDR2 FYNNEI. DNA of the CDR3: TGTGCCAGCAGTGATTCTTCTCAGCCCCAGCATTTT. Amino acid sequence: CASSDSSQPQHF.

CDR3 nucleotide sequence: TGTGCCAGCTTGGGGTGGGGACAGGGGTTTGCCGGGGAGCTGTTTTTT. Its protein product is CASLGWGQGFAGELFF. The chain couples TRBV28 to TRBJ2-2; the match to TRBD1 covers 10 bases. V trimming: 8 bases; J trimming: 6 bases; junction bases outside the gene matches: 12. Germline assignment: CDR1 MDHEN and CDR2 SYDVKM. This CDR3 contains 16 residues.

The rearrangement joins TRBV5-5 to TRBJ1-1, with TRBD1 matching 8 bases. The ends lost 1 base at V and 4 bases at J; junction bases unmatched: 3. The length of the CDR3 is 14 residues. Germline loops: CDR1 SGHKS, CDR2 YYEKEE (reference sequence). The CDR3 region has the DNA TGTGCCAGCAGCTTGCGGACAGGGAGCACTGAAGCTTTCTTT. It specifies CASSLRTGSTEAFF. The full variable domain, with the rest looked up from reference TRBV5-5 and TRBJ1-1, is DAGVTQSPTHLIKTRGQQVTLRCSPISGHKSVSWYQQVLGQGPQFIFQYYEKEERGRGNFPDRFSARQFPNYSSELNVNALLLGDSALYLCASSLRTGSTEAFFGQGTRLTVV.

The V call is TRBV18, the J call TRBJ1-2; 7 bases line up with TRBD1. CDR3 length: 13 amino acids. Germline loops: CDR1 KGHSH, CDR2 LQKENI. V trimming: 5 bases; J trimming: 3 bases; junction bases outside the gene matches: 3. For the CDR3, the DNA is TGTGCCAGCTCAACCGACAGGGACTATGGCTACACCTTC. This encodes CASSTDRDYGYTF.

This clone was observed a handful of times. CDR3 sequence (DNA): TGTGCCAGCAGTTATGGGATCCACTCTGGAAACACCATATATTTT. Protein product: CASSYGIHSGNTIYF. V is TRBV6-5 and J is TRBJ1-3; the D is unclear. The V end lost 3 bases, the J end lost 0 bases, and 9 bases lay between the germline ends. The CDR3 is made up of 15 amino acids. Germline V gives CDR1 MNHEY, CDR2 SVGAGI.

As regards this clone: This sample includes further DNA sequences coding for the same CDR3. The chain couples TRBV7-9 to TRBJ1-5, with TRBD1 matching over 9 bases. Germline V gene lookup returns CDR1 SEHNR and CDR2 FQNEAQ (reference sequence). V was clipped by 5 bases and J by 5 bases; unmatched bases: 4. The CDR3 is 14 amino acids. The CDR3 region is CASSPGQGYQPQHF. The CDR3 region has the DNA TGTGCCAGCAGCCCCGGACAGGGGTATCAGCCCCAGCATTTT.

The V call is TRBV2, the J call TRBJ2-7; 10 bases fit TRBD2. The CDR3 is made up of 13 amino acids. Germline values: CDR1 SNHLY, CDR2 FYNNEI. V dropped 7 bases and J dropped 2; count of bases not matched to a gene: 2. The CDR3 region is CASISGGPYEQYF. DNA of the CDR3: TGTGCCAGCATTAGCGGGGGGCCCTACGAGCAGTACTTC. The variable domain in full, with the rest retrieved from reference TRBV2 and TRBJ2-7, is EPEVTQTPSHQVTQMGQEVILRCVPISNHLYFYWYRQILGQKVEFLVSFYNNEISEKSEIFDDQFSVERPDGSNFTLKIRSTKLEDSAMYFCASISGGPYEQYFGPGTRLTVT.

This chain connects TRBV5-4 to TRBJ2-5, with D perhaps TRBD2 (6 bases). From germline, CDR1 is SGHNT and CDR2 YYREEE (reference sequence). Trimming cost V 4 bases and J 1 base, with 14 bases left between them. The CDR3 loop spans 15 amino acids. CDR3 bases: TGTGCCAGCAGCAAACCGGGACTGCTCCAAGAGACCCAGTACTTC. It translates to CASSKPGLLQETQYF.

The rearrangement links TRBV5-4 to TRBJ2-2, with a tentative D call TRBD2 (6 bases). Germline-derived CDR1 and CDR2 are SGHNT and YYREEE (reference sequence). V was trimmed by 0 bases and J by 7 bases, leaving 13 bases between them. This CDR3 has 15 residues. CDR3 sequence (DNA): TGTGCCAGCAGCTTGGTCGTGGGGACTGACGGGGAGCTGTTTTTT. Translation gives CASSLVVGTDGELFF.

This clone was recorded only once. The chain is built from TRBV6-5 and TRBJ1-5; D not resolved. Trimming took off 2 bases at V and 6 bases at J, with 11 bases between the two ends. Germline V gene sequence: CDR1 MNHEY, CDR2 SVGAGI. CDR3 length: 14 amino acids. In DNA, the CDR3 is TGTGCCAGCAGTTACGGCGGGGTCGGTCAGCCCCAGCATTTT. This translates into CASSYGGVGQPQHF.

The chain combines TRBV5-5 with TRBJ2-7; either TRBD1 or TRBD2 may fit D (5 bases each). This CDR3 spans 13 amino acids. V lost 4 bases and J 3 bases, leaving 11 bases between the germline ends. Germline CDR1 reads SGHKS; CDR2 reads YYEKEE (reference sequence). In DNA form, the CDR3 reads TGTGCCAGCAGCCCCCGGGACGGCTACGAGCAGTACTTC. Translated, it gives CASSPRDGYEQYF.

The sample holds one count of this clone. The V gene is TRBV10-3, the J gene TRBJ2-5, with TRBD1 matching 11 bases. CDR1 is ENHRY, CDR2 SYGVKD, per germline. The CDR3 sequence is 14 residues long. V trimming: 6 bases; J trimming: 2 bases; junction bases outside the gene matches: 2. The CDR3 loop is CAISRDRGQETQYF. In DNA form, the CDR3 reads TGTGCCATCAGCCGGGACAGGGGGCAAGAGACCCAGTACTTC.

The gene calls are TRBV28 and TRBJ2-2; D may be TRBD2 (6 bases). The V end lost 5 bases, the J end lost 8 bases, and 18 bases lay between the germline ends. Germline CDR1 reads MDHEN; CDR2 reads SYDVKM. The CDR3 sequence is 15 residues long. CDR3 sequence reads: CASSMTGLGGGELFF. DNA of the CDR3: TGTGCCAGCAGTATGACTGGGCTAGGAGGGGGGGAGCTGTTTTTT.

The V and J genes are TRBV7-3 and TRBJ2-5; 7 bases are shared with TRBD2. The CDR3 loop spans 17 amino acids. The V gene's germline CDR1 is SGHTA and CDR2 FQGTGA. J gave up 5 bases and V 4 bases, and 16 bases lay outside the gene matches. Here the CDR3 reads CASSSTGSSTSEETQYF. Here the CDR3 DNA reads TGTGCCAGCAGCTCGACTGGTTCATCTACTAGCGAGGAGACCCAGTACTTC.

J is TRBJ1-5 and V is TRBV28, with TRBD1 as a possible D gene (5 bases). The V gene's germline CDR1 is MDHEN and CDR2 SYDVKM. The CDR3 consists of 16 residues. V was pared by 4 bases and J by 6 bases, with 19 bases between. Here the CDR3 reads CASSSDRGPRGQPQHF. CDR3 sequence (DNA): TGTGCCAGCAGTTCCGATCGGGGACCGCGGGGTCAGCCCCAGCATTTT.

The V gene is TRBV28, the J gene TRBJ2-7; the D call may be TRBD1 or TRBD2 (5 bases each). Germline loops: CDR1 MDHEN, CDR2 SYDVKM. V was pared by 5 bases and J by 0 bases, with 5 bases between. This CDR3 region has 12 residues. In nucleotides, the CDR3 is TGTGCCAGCAGTGGGGGCTCCTACGAGCAGTACTTC. It codes for CASSGGSYEQYF.